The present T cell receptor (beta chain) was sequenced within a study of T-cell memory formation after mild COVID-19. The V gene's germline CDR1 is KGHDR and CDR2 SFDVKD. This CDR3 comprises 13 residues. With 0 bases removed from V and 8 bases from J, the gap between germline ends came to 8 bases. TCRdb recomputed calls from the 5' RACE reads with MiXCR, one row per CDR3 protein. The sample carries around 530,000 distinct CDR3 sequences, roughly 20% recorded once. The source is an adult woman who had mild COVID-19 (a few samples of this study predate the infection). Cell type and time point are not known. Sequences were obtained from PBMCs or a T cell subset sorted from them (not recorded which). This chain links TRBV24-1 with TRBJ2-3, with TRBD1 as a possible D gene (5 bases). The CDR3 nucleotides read TGTGCCACCAGTGATTTGGGGGCCGGTACGCAGTATTTT. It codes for CATSDLGAGTQYF.